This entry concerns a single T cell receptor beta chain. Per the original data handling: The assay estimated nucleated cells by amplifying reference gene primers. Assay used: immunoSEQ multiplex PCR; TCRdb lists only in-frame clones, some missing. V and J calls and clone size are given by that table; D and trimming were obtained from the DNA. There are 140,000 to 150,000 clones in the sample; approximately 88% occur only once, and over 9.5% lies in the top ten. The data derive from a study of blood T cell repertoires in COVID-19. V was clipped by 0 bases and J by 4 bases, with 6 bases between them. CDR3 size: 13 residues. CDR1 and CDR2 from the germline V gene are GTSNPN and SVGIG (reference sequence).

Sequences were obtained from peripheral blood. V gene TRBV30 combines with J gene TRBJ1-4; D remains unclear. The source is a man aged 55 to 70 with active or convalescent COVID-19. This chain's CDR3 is CAWSVAGNEKLFF. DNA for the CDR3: TGTGCCTGGAGTGTAGCTGGTAATGAAAAACTGTTTTTT.